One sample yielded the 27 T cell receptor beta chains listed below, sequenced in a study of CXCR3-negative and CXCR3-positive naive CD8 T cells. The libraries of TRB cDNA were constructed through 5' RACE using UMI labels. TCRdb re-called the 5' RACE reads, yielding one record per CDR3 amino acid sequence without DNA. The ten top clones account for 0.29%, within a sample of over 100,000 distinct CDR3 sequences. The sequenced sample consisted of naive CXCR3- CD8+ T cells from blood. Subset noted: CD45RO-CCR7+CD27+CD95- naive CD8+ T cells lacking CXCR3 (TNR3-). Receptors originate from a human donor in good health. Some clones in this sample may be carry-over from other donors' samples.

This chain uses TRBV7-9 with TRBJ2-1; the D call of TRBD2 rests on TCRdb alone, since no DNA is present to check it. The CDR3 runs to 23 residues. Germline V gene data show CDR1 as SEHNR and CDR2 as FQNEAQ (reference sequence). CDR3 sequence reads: CASIPGPNSQGGMLAGGRNEQFF.

The CDR3 loop reads CSVEGSGRLPYNEQFF. The rearrangement joins TRBV29-1 to TRBJ2-1; no DNA is available, so the TRBD2 call from TCRdb remains unchecked. This CDR3 is built from 16 residues. The germline CDR1 and CDR2 sequences are SQVTM and ANQGSEA.

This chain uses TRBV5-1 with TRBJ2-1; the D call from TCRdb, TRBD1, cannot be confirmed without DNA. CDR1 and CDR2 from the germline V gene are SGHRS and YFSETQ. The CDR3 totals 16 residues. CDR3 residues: CASSLEGASSYNEQFF. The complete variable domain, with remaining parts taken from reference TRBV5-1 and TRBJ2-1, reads KAGVTQTPRYLIKTRGQQVTLSCSPISGHRSVSWYQQTPGQGLQFLFEYFSETQRNKGNFPGRFSGRQFSNSRSEMNVSTLELGDSALYLCASSLEGASSYNEQFFGPGTRLTVL.

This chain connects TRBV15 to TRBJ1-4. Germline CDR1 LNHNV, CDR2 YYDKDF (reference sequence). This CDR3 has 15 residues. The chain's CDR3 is CATSRERQALEKLFF.

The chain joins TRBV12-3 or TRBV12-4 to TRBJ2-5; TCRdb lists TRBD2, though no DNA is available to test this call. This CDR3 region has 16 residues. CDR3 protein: CASSSALRSEKETQYF.

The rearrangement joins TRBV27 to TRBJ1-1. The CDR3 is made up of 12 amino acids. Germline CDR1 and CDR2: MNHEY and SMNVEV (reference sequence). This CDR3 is CASAIFGAEAFF.

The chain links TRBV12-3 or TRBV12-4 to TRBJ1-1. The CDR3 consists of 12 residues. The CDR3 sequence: CASSPTIAEAFF.

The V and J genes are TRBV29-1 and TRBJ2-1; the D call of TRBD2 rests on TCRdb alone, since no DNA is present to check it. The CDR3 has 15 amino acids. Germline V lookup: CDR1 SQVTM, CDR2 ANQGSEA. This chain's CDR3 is CSVGLAESSYNEQFF.

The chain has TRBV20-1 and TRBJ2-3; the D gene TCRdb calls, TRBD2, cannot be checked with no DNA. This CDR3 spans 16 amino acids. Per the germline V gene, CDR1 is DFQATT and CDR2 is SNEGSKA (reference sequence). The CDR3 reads CSAPHPTSGRGDTQYF.

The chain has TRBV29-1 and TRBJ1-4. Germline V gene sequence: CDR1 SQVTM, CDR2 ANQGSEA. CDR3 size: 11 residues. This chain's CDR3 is CSVEGNEKLFF.

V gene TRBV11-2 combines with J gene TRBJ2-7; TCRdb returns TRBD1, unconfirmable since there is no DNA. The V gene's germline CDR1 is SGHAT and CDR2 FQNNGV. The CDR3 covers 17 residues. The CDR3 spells CASSLGQGDGRGYEQYF.

The chain's CDR3 is CASSVQAGALNTGELFF. This sequence joins TRBV9 and TRBJ2-2; TCRdb names TRBD2, which stays unverified in the absence of DNA. Per germline, CDR1 SGDLS and CDR2 YYNGEE. The CDR3 loop spans 17 amino acids.

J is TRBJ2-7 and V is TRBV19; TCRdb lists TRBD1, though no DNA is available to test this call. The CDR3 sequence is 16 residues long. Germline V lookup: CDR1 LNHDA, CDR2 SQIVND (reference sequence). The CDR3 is CASSLVDRGSSYEQYF.

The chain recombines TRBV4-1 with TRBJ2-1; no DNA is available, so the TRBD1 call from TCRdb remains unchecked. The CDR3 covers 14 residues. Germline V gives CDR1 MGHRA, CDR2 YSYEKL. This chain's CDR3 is CASSQITGVNEQFF.

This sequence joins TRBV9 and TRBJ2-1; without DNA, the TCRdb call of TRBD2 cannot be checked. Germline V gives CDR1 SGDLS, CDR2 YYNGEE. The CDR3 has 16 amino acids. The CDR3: CASSARTSGDYNEQFF.

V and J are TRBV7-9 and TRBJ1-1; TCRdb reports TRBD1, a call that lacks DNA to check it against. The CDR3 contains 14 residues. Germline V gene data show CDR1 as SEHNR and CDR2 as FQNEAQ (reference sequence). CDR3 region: CASSLAGGPTEAFF.

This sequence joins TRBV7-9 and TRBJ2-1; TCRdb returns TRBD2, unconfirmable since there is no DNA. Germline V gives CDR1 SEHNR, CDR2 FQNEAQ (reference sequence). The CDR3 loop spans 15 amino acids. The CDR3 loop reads CASSHTRGSYNEQFF.

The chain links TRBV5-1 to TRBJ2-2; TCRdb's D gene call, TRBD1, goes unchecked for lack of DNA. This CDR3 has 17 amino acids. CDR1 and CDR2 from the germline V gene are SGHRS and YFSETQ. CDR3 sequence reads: CASSLGLTGLNTGELFF. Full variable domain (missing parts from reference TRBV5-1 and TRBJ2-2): KAGVTQTPRYLIKTRGQQVTLSCSPISGHRSVSWYQQTPGQGLQFLFEYFSETQRNKGNFPGRFSGRQFSNSRSEMNVSTLELGDSALYLCASSLGLTGLNTGELFFGEGSRLTVL.

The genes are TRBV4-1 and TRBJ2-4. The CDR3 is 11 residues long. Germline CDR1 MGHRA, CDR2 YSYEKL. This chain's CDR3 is CASSQETVKYF.

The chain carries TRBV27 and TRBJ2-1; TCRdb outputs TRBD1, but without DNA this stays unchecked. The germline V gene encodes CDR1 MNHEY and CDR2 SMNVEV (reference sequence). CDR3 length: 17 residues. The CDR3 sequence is CASSEVNRGRGADEQFF.

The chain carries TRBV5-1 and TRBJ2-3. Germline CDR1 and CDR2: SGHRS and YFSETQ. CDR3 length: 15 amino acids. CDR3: CASSLVQIGADTQYF.

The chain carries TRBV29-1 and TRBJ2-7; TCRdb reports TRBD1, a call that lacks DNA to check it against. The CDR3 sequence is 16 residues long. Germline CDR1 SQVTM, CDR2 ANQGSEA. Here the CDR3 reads CSVEVRSAPGSYEQYF.

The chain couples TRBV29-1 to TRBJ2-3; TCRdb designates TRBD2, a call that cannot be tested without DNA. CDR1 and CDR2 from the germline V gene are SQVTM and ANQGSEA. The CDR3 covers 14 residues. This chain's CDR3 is CSVRTGGIPDTQYF.

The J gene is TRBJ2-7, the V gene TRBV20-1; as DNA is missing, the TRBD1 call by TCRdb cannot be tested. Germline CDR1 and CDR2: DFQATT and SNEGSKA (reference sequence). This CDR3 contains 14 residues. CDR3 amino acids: CSASFQGLTYEQYF.

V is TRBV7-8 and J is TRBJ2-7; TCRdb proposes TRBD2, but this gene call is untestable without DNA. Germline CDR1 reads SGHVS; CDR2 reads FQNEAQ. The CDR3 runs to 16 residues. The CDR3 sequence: CASSGSGVIKDYEQYF.

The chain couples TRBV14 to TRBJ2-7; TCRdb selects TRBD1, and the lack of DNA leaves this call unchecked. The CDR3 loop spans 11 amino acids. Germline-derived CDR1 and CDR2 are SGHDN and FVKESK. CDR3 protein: CASSLGGRQYF.

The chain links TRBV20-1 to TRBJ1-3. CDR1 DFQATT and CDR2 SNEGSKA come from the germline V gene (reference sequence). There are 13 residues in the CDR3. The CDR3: CSAIGPDLDTIYF.